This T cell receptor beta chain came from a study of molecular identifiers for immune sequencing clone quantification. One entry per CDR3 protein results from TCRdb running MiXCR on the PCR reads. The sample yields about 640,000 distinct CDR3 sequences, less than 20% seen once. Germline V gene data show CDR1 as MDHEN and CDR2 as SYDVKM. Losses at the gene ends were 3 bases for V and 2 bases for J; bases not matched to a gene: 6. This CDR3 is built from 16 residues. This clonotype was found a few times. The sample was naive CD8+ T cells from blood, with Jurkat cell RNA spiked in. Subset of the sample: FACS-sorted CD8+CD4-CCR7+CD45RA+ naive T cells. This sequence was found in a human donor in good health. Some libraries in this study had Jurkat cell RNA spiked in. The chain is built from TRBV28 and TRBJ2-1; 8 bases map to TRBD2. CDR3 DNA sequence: TGTGCCAGCAGTTTGTTTCCGGGAGGGCCCTACAATGAGCAGTTCTTC. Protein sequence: CASSLFPGGPYNEQFF.